Reported below is one T cell receptor beta chain. The sample belongs to a study of blood T cell repertoires in COVID-19. Study in general: The study drew acute and convalescent COVID-19 samples from the United States, Italy and Spain. PBMCs, B-cell-depleted T cells, or T cells provided the cDNA or gDNA that made up the material.

In germline, CDR1 is SNHLY, CDR2 FYNNEI. J was trimmed by 5 bases and V by 5 bases; bases with no gene match: 10. The CDR3 loop spans 15 amino acids. Some clones are missing from TCRdb's copy, which holds only in-frame ones; the method was immunoSEQ multiplex PCR. The sample lists roughly 70,000 clones, about 90% occurring once. Seattle patients were enrolled while actively infected and followed longitudinally. This sequence joins TRBV2 and TRBJ2-3; 7 bases map to TRBD1. Material: peripheral blood. The TCR comes from a middle-aged man with COVID-19, enrolled during active disease. Here the CDR3 reads CASSYPGTAGDTQYF. The CDR3 DNA follows: TGTGCCAGCAGTTACCCCGGGACAGCCGGAGATACGCAGTATTTT.